Below, one T cell receptor beta chain is given with its context. The CDR3 runs 14 residues. CDR1 is SGHDT and CDR2 is YYEEEE in the germline V gene. V was pared by 5 bases and J by 8 bases, with 9 bases of the junction left unmatched. This specimen comes from a study of CD8+CD57+ T cells in acquired aplastic anemia. Flow cytometry had shown expanded CD8+CD57+ cells in the patients chosen for sequencing. Prior therapy had not been administered to any patient at the time of blood sampling. TCR beta VDJ and CDR3 were profiled, and genomic DNA was the template. TCRdb ran MiXCR on the reads and lists one entry per CDR3 protein. The sample consists of around 220,000 distinct CDR3 sequences, 40% to 60% of them appearing once.

Specimen: sorted CD4+, CD8+, or CD8+CD57+ T cells (not recorded which) from PBMCs. The chain employs TRBV5-6 and TRBJ2-1; 8 bases are shared with TRBD1. This clonotype was sampled from a human donor with aplastic anemia. The CDR3 loop is CASRATGEVDEQFF. CDR3 in DNA: TGTGCCAGCAGAGCGACAGGGGAGGTCGATGAGCAGTTCTTC.